The entry below describes one T cell receptor (beta chain). Antigen unknown. The record originates from a study of Tregs in tolerant kidney transplant recipients. Unstimulated regulatory T cells (CD4+CD25+CD127-), CD4+CD25- non-regulatory cells, CD4 and CD8 cells were FACS-sorted from thawed PBMCs. Study-level points and caveats: This study did not directly address biological reproducibility. The small number of patients limits these findings pending further validation. Tregs expanded with activated donor B cells seemed most donor-specific.

Data came from immunoSEQ multiplex PCR; TCRdb stores just in-frame clones and leaves some out. The table lists some 14,000 clones, just over 90% of them singletons. The specimen was CD8+ T cells from blood. The TCR was taken from a human donor in good health.

The CDR3 sequence is CSVETGVNTEAFF. DNA of the CDR3: TGCAGCGTTGAGACAGGGGTAAACACTGAAGCTTTCTTT. The genes are TRBV29-1 and TRBJ1-1; 8 nucleotides match TRBD1. This CDR3 spans 13 amino acids. The V gene's germline CDR1 is SQVTM and CDR2 ANQGSEA. V shed 3 bases, J shed 2 bases, and the junction held 2 bases outside the gene matches.